This TCR beta chain is from a study of shared clonotypes between healthy human individuals. Both subsets, CD45RA+ naive and CD45RA-negative memory, were split from the CD4+ cells. Genomic DNA per cell subset filled all wells of several immunoSEQ plates. For sorted subsets, about 200 ng DNA per replicate equaled about 30,000 T cell genomes. Repertoires were generated with immunoSEQ multiplex PCR, while TCRdb's copy carries only in-frame clones and drops some. The sample holds roughly 1,600,000 clones, 98% to 99% seen once. Sequenced input: naive CD4+ T cells sorted from blood. Subset described: CD45RA+ positively selected. The receptor's source is a man aged 25 to 40 in good health.

The CDR3 loop reads CASSWGLADNEQFF. CDR3 sequence (DNA): TGTGCCAGCAGCTGGGGACTAGCGGACAATGAGCAGTTCTTC. V and J are TRBV7-2 and TRBJ2-1; 11 bases line up with TRBD2. V lost 4 bases to trimming and J lost 5 bases; unmatched junction nucleotides: 1. This CDR3 spans 14 amino acids. Germline assignment: CDR1 SGHTA and CDR2 FQGNSA.